This TCR beta chain is drawn from a study of read filtering for tumor transcriptome and immune sequencing. CDR3 size: 13 residues. The V and J ends lost 3 bases and 3 bases respectively, with 9 bases between them. Per the germline V gene, CDR1 is SGHAT and CDR2 is FQNNGV. Molecular barcoded adaptors covering alpha/delta and beta/gamma chains were used on roughly 400 ng RNA. TCRdb ran MiXCR on the reads and lists one entry per CDR3 protein. The table has 25,000 or so distinct CDR3 sequences, 20% to 25% seen once. This clonotype has at least ten counts. The clonotype was recovered from a donor over 35 with multiple myeloma. The rearrangement joins TRBV11-2 to TRBJ2-7; D not resolved. The sequenced sample consisted of a population of CD138-negative cells sorted from bone marrow. The DNA of the CDR3 is TGTGCCAGCAGCTTGGGCCCCGACTACGAGCAGTACTTC. Its protein is CASSLGPDYEQYF.